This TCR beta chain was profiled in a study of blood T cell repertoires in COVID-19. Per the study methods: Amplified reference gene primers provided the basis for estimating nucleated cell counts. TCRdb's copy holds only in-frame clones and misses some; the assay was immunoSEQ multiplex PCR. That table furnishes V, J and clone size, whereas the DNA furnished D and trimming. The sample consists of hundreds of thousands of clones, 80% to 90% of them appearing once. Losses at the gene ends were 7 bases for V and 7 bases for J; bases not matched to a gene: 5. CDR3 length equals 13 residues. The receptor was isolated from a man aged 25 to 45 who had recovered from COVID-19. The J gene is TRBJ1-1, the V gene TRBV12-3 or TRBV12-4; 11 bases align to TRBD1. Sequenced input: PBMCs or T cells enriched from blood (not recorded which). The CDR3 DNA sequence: TGTGCCAGCATCCGGGACAGGGGGAATGAAGCTTTCTTT. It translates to CASIRDRGNEAFF.